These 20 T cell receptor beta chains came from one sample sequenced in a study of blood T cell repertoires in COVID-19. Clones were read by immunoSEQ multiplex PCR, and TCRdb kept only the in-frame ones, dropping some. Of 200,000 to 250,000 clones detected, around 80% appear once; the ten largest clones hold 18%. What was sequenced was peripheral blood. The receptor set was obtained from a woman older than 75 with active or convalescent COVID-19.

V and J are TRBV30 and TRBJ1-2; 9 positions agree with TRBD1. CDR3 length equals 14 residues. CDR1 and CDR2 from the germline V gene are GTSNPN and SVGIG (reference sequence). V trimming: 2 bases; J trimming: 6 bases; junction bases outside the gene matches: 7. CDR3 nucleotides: TGTGCCTGGAGTCGACCCACAGGGGGCCATGGCTACACCTTC. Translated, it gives CAWSRPTGGHGYTF.

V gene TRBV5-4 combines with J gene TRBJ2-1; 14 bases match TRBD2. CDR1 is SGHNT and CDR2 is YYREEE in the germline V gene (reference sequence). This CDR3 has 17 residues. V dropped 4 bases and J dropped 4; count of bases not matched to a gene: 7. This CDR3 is CASSPGLAGAGYNEQFF. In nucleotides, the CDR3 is TGTGCCAGCAGCCCGGGACTAGCGGGGGCCGGGTACAATGAGCAGTTCTTC.

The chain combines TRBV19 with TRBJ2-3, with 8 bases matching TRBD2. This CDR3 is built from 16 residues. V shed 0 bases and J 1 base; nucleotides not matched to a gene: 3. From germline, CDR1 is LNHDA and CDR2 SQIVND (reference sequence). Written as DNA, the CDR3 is TGTGCCAGTAGTATAGAGATGCGGGGGGGCACAGATACGCAGTATTTT. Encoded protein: CASSIEMRGGTDTQYF.

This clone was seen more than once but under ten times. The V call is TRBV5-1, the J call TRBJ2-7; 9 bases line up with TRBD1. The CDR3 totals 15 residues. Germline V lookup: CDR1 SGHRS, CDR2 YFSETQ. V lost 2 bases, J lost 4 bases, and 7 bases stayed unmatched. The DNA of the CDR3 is TGCGCCAGCAGCTTACAGGGACAGGGTTTATACGAGCAGTACTTC. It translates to CASSLQGQGLYEQYF.

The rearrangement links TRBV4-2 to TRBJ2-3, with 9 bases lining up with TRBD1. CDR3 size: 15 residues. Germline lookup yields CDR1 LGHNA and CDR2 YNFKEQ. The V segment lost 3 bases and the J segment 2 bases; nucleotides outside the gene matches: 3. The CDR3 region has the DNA TGTGCCAGCAGCCACGGGACAGGGAACACAGATACGCAGTATTTT. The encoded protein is CASSHGTGNTDTQYF.

CDR3 in amino acids: CASSQTKTGSGQPQHF. CDR3 DNA: TGTGCCAGCAGTCAAACCAAAACAGGGTCGGGCCAGCCCCAGCATTTT. V gene TRBV2 combines with J gene TRBJ1-5; D might be TRBD1 (6 bases). Trimming took off 5 bases at V and 7 bases at J, with 21 bases between the two ends. Per germline, CDR1 SNHLY and CDR2 FYNNEI. This CDR3 contains 16 residues.

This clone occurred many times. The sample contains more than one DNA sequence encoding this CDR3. The CDR3 nucleotides read TGTGCCAGCAGCGTAGCCGGGACTAGCACAGATACGCAGTATTTT. Translating gives CASSVAGTSTDTQYF. This chain uses TRBV9 with TRBJ2-3; possibly TRBD2 for D (6 bases). Germline CDR1 and CDR2: SGDLS and YYNGEE. There are 15 residues in the CDR3. V was shortened by 0 bases and J by 0 bases, with 8 bases between the two germline ends.

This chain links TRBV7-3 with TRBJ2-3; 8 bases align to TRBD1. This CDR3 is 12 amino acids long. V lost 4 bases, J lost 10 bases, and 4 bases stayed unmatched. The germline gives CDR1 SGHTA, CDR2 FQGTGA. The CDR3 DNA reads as TGTGCCAGCAGCTCCCCGGGACAGGCGCAGTATTTT. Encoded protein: CASSSPGQAQYF.

This CDR3 is CASSQGRTQKIYEQYF. The CDR3 nucleotides are TGCGCCAGCAGCCAAGGAAGGACACAGAAAATCTACGAGCAGTACTTC. The chain employs TRBV4-1 and TRBJ2-7, with D possibly being TRBD1 (5 bases). The CDR3 runs 16 residues. V was pared by 1 base and J by 3 bases, with 16 bases between. CDR1 and CDR2 (germline): MGHRA, YSYEKL.

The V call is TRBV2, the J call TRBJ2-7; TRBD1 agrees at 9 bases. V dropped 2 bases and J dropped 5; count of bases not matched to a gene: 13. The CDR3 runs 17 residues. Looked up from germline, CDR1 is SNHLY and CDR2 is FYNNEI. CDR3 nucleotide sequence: TGTGCCAGCAGTGAATACAACGTGCCGGGACAGGGCGACGAGCAGTACTTC. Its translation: CASSEYNVPGQGDEQYF.

The CDR3 region is CASSLGDSRNTGELFF. For the CDR3, the DNA is TGCGCCAGCAGCTTGGGCGACAGTAGGAACACCGGGGAGCTGTTTTTT. The rearrangement joins TRBV5-1 to TRBJ2-2; perhaps TRBD1 as D (5 bases). From germline, CDR1 is SGHRS and CDR2 YFSETQ. The CDR3 has 16 amino acids. V was trimmed by 0 bases and J by 1 base, leaving 10 bases between them.

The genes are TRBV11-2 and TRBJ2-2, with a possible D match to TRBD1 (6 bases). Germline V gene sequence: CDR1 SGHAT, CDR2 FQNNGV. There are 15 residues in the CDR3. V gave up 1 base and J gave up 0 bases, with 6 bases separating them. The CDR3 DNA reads TGTGCCAGCAGCTTAGGGACAGCGAACACCGGGGAGCTGTTTTTT. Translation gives CASSLGTANTGELFF.

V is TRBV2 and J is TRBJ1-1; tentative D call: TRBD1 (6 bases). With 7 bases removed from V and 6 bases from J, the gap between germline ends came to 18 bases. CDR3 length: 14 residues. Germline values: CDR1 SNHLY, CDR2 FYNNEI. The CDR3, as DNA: TGTGCCAGCACAGGGGAGGGGAGTGGGGCTGAAGCTTTCTTT. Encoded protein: CASTGEGSGAEAFF. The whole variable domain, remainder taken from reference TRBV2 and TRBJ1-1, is EPEVTQTPSHQVTQMGQEVILRCVPISNHLYFYWYRQILGQKVEFLVSFYNNEISEKSEIFDDQFSVERPDGSNFTLKIRSTKLEDSAMYFCASTGEGSGAEAFFGQGTRLTVV.

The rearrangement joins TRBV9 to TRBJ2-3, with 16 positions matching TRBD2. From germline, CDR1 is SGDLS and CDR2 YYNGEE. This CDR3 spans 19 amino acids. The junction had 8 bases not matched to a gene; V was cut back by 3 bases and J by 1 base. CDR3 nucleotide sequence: TGTGCCAGCAGCGCCCTGGGACTAGCGGGAGGGCCGGGCACAGATACGCAGTATTTT. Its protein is CASSALGLAGGPGTDTQYF.

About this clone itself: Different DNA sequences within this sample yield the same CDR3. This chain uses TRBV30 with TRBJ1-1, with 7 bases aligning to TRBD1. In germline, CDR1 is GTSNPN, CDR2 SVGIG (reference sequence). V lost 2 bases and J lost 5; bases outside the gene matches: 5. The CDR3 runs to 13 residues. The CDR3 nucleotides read TGTGCCTGGAGTCGACAGGGCGGGACTGAAGCTTTCTTT. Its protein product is CAWSRQGGTEAFF. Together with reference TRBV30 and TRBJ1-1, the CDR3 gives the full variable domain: SQTIHQWPATLVQPVGSPLSLECTVEGTSNPNLYWYRQAAGRGLQLLFYSVGIGQISSEVPQNLSASRPQDRQFILSSKKLLLSDSGFYLCAWSRQGGTEAFFGQGTRLTVV.

As DNA, the CDR3 is TGTGCCAGCAGCCCCGGGTATGAGCAGTTCTTC. This translates into CASSPGYEQFF. The chain joins TRBV3-1 (or the pseudogene TRBV3-2) to TRBJ2-1; D gene ambiguous. The CDR3 loop spans 11 amino acids. The V gene's germline CDR1 is LGHDT and CDR2 YNNKEL (reference sequence). V lost 4 bases to trimming and J lost 8 bases, with 6 bases between them.

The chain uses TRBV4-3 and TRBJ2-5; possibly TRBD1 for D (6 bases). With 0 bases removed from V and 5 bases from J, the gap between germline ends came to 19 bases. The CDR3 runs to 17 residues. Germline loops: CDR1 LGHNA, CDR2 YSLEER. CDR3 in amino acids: CASSQEGAPGRGETQYF. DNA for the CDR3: TGCGCCAGCAGCCAAGAGGGGGCCCCGGGGCGAGGGGAGACCCAGTACTTC.

In DNA, the CDR3 is TGTGCCAGCAGTTTTTTAGGGACAGGGTATTACGAGCAGTACTTC. Translated, it gives CASSFLGTGYYEQYF. The chain joins TRBV27 to TRBJ2-7, with TRBD1 matching 9 bases. Unmatched junction bases numbered 7, after V lost 3 bases and J lost 4 bases. Germline CDR1 is MNHEY and CDR2 is SMNVEV (reference sequence). The CDR3 contains 15 residues.

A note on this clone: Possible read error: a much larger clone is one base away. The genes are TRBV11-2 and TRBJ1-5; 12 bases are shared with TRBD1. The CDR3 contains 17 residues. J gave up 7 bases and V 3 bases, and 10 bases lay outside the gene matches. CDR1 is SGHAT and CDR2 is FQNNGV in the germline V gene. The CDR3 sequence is CASSFGWGQGAGQPQHF. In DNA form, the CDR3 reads TGTGCCAGCAGCTTTGGGTGGGGACAGGGGGCAGGGCAGCCCCAGCATTTT.

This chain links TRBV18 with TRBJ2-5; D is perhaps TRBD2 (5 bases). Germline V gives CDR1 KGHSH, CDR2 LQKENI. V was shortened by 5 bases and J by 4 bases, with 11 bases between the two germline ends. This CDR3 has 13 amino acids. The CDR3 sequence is CASSWTGIETQYF. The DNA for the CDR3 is TGTGCCAGCTCATGGACGGGGATAGAGACCCAGTACTTC.